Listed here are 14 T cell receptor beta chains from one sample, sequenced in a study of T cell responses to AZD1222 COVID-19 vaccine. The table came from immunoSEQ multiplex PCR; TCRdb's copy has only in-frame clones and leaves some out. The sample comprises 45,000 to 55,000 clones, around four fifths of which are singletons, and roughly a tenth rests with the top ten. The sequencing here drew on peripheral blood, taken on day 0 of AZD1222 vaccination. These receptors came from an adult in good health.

CDR3 sequence (DNA): TGTGCCAGCAGCGTAGAAGTGAGGGGTGATGAAGCTTTCTTT. It yields the protein CASSVEVRGDEAFF. The chain links TRBV9 to TRBJ1-1, with D perhaps TRBD1 (5 bases). V lost 0 bases to trimming and J lost 7 bases, with 13 bases between them. This CDR3 comprises 14 residues. Germline V gives CDR1 SGDLS, CDR2 YYNGEE.

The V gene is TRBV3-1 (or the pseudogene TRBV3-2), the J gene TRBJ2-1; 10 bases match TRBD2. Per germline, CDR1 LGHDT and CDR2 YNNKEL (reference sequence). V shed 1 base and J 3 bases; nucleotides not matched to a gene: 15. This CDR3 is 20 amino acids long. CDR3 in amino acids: CASSQALERGGSPYYNEQFF. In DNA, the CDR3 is TGTGCCAGCAGCCAAGCTTTAGAGCGGGGGGGGTCCCCTTACTACAATGAGCAGTTCTTC.

The CDR3 protein is CASSTGQSYGYTF. In nucleotides, the CDR3 is TGCGCCAGCAGCACGGGACAGAGCTATGGCTACACCTTC. The chain combines TRBV5-1 with TRBJ1-2, with 7 bases identical to TRBD1. This CDR3 spans 13 amino acids. Looked up from germline, CDR1 is SGHRS and CDR2 is YFSETQ. J gave up 4 bases and V 4 bases, and 4 bases lay outside the gene matches.

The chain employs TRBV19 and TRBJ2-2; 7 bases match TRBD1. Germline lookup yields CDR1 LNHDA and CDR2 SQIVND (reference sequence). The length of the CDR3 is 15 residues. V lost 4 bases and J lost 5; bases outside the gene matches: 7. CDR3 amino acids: CASSTRTGGTGELFF. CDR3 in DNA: TGTGCCAGTAGTACCAGGACAGGAGGAACCGGGGAGCTGTTTTTT.

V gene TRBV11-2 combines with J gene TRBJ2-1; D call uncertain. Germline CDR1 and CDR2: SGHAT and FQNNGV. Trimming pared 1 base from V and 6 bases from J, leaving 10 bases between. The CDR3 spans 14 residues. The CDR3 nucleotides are TGTGCCAGCAGCTTAGTGTCCCCAACCAATGAGCAGTTCTTC. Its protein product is CASSLVSPTNEQFF.

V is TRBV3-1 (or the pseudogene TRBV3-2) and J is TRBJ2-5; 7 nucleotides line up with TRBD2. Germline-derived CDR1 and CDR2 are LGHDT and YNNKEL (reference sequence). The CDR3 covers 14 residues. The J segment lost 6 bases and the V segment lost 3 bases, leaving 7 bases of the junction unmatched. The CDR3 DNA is TGTGCCAGCAGCCATGGCGGGAGCAAAAAGACCCAGTACTTC. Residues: CASSHGGSKKTQYF.

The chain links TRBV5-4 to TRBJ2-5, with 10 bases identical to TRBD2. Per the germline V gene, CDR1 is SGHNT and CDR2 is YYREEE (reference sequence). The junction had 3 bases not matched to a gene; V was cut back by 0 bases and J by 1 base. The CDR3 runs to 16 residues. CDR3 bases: TGTGCCAGCAGCTTGGGCAGCGGGGGGGTCCAAGAGACCCAGTACTTC. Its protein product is CASSLGSGGVQETQYF.

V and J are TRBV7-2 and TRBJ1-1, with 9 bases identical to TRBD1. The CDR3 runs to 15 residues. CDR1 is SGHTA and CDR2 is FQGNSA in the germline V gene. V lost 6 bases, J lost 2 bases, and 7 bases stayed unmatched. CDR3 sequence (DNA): TGTGCCAGCAGACCCGCGACAGGGGGTAACACTGAAGCTTTCTTT. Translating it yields CASRPATGGNTEAFF.

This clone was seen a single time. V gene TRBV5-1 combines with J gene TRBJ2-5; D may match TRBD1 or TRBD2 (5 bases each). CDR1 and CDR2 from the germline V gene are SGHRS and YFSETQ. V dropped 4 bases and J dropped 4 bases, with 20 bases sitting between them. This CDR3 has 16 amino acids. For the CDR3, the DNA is TGCGCCAGCAGCAAAGAGGGGTTGGTTGCGGGAGAGACCCAGTACTTC. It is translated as CASSKEGLVAGETQYF.

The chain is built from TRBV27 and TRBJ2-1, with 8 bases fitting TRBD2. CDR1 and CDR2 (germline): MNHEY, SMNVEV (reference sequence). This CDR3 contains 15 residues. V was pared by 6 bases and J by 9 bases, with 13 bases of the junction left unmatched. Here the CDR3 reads CASRYYGGVGSEQFF. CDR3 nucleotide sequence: TGTGCCAGCAGGTACTACGGGGGGGTAGGGAGTGAGCAGTTCTTC.

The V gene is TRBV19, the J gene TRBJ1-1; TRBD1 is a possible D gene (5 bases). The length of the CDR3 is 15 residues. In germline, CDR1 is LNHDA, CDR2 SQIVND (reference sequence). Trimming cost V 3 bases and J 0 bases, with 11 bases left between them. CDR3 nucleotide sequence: TGTGCCAGTAGTATGTTTGACAGAGTGAACACTGAAGCTTTCTTT. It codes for CASSMFDRVNTEAFF.

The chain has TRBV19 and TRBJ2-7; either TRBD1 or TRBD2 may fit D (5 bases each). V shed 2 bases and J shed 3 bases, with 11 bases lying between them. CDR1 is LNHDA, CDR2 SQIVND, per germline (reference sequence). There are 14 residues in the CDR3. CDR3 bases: TGTGCCAGTAGTATACGCAGGGAGCGCTACGAGCAGTACTTC. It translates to CASSIRRERYEQYF.

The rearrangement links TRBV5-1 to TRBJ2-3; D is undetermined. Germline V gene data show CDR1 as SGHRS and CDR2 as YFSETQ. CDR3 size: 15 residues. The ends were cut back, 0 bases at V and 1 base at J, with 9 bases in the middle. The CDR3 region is CASSLDEAGTDTQYF. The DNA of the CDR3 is TGCGCCAGCAGCTTGGACGAGGCTGGCACAGATACGCAGTATTTT.

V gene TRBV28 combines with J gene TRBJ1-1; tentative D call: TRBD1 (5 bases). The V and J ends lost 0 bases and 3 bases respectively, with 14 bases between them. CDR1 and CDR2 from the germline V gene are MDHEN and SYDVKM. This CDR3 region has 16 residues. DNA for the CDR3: TGTGCCAGCAGTTTATGGCGGGGGGGAGGAGACACTGAAGCTTTCTTT. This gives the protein CASSLWRGGGDTEAFF.